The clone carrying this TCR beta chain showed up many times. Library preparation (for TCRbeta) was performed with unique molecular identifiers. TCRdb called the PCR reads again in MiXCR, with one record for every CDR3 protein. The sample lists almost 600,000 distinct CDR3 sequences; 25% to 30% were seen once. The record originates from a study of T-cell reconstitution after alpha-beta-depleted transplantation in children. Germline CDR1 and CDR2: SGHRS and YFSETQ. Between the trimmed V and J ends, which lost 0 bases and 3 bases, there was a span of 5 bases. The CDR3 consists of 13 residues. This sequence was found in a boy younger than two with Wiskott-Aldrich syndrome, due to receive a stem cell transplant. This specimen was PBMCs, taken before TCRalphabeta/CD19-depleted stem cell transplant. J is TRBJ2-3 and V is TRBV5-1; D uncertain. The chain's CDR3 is CASSLAATDTQYF. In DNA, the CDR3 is TGCGCCAGCAGCTTGGCAGCAACAGATACGCAGTATTTT.